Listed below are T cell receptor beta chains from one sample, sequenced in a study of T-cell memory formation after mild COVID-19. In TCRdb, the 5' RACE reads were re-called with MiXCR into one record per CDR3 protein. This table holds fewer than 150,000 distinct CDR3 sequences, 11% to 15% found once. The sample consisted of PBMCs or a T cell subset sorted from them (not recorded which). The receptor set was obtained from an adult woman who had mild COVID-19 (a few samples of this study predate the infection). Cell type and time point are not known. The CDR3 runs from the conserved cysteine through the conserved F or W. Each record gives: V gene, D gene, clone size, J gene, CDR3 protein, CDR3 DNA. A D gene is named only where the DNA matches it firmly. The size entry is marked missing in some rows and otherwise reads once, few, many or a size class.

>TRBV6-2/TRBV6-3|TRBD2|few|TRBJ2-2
CASSYSRGRGTGELFF
TGTGCCAGCAGTTACTCCCGGGGGAGGGGCACCGGGGAGCTGTTTTTT
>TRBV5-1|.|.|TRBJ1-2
CASSTDPYQGTNYGYTF
TGCGCCAGCAGCACGGACCCCTACCAGGGAACAAACTATGGCTACACCTTC
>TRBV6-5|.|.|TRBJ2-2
CASSWTEENTGELFF
TGTGCCAGCAGTTGGACGGAGGAGAACACCGGGGAGCTGTTTTTT
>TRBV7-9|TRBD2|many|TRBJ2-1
CASSLGGLAHLNEQFF
TGTGCCAGCAGCTTGGGCGGACTAGCTCACCTTAATGAGCAGTTCTTC
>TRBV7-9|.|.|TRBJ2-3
CASSLTGLGDTQYF
TGTGCCAGCAGCTTAACGGGACTCGGAGATACGCAGTATTTT
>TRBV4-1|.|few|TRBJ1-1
CASSLGRRDTEAFF
TGCGCCAGCAGCCTTGGACGGCGGGACACTGAAGCTTTCTTT
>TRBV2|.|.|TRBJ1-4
CASSDGEINEKLFF
TGTGCCAGCAGTGATGGAGAGATTAATGAAAAACTGTTTTTT
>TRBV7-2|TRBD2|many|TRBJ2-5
CASSRSGGTGETQYF
TGTGCCAGCAGCCGAAGCGGGGGGACCGGGGAGACCCAGTACTTC
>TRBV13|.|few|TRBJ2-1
CASSSTDRTSSYNEQFF
TGTGCCAGCAGCTCGACAGACAGGACCAGCTCCTACAATGAGCAGTTCTTC
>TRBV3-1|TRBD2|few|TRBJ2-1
CASSTSGVSYNEQFF
TGTGCCAGCAGCACCAGCGGGGTTTCCTACAATGAGCAGTTCTTC
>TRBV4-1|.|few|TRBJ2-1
CASSQVVRDKQFF
TGCGCCAGCAGCCAAGTGGTGAGGGACAAGCAGTTCTTC
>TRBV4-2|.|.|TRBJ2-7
CASRFGDEQYF
TGTGCCAGCAGATTTGGTGACGAGCAGTACTTC
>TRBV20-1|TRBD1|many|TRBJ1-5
CSAIRTGPEYSNQPQHF
TGCAGTGCTATTCGGACAGGCCCCGAGTATAGCAATCAGCCCCAGCATTTT
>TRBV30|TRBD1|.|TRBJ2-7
CAWDRGHEQYF
TGTGCCTGGGACAGGGGGCACGAGCAGTACTTC
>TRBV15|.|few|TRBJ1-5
CATSRVEEGLTNQPQHF
TGTGCCACCAGCAGAGTTGAGGAGGGCTTAACTAATCAGCCCCAGCATTTT
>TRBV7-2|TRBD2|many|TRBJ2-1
CASSLDPGGWYEQFF
TGTGCCAGCAGCTTAGACCCGGGAGGTTGGTATGAGCAGTTCTTC
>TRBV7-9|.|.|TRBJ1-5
CASSPPGSSNQPQHF
TGTGCCAGCAGCCCCCCCGGCAGTAGCAATCAGCCCCAGCATTTT
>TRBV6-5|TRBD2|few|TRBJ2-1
CASSIAGGAWREQFF
TGTGCCAGCAGTATAGCGGGAGGGGCTTGGCGTGAGCAGTTCTTC
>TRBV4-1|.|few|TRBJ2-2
CASSQDRGNSGELFF
TGCGCCAGCAGCCAAGATCGGGGGAACAGCGGGGAGCTGTTTTTT
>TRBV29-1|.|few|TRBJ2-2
CSVEAELASNTGELFF
TGCAGCGTTGAGGCGGAGCTAGCGTCGAACACCGGGGAGCTGTTTTTT
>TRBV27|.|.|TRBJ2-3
CAGARRARDTQYF
TGTGCCGGTGCAAGGAGGGCCCGAGATACGCAGTATTTT
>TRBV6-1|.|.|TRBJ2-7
CASSEYTSYEQYF
TGTGCCAGCAGTGAATACACCTCCTACGAGCAGTACTTC
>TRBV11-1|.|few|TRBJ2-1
CASSPTGTYNEQFF
TGTGCCAGCAGCCCAACCGGGACTTACAATGAGCAGTTCTTC
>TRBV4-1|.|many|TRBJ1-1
CASSQDNGGSEAFF
TGCGCCAGCAGCCAAGATAACGGGGGGTCTGAAGCTTTCTTT
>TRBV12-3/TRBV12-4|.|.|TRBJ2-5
CASSNDRWRETQYF
TGTGCCAGCAGTAACGACCGATGGAGAGAGACCCAGTACTTC
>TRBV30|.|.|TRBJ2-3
CAWSVQRTSTDTQYF
TGTGCCTGGAGTGTACAACGGACTAGCACAGATACGCAGTATTTT
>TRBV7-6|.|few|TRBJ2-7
CASSLEGGISYEQYF
TGTGCCAGCAGCTTGGAGGGGGGGATCTCCTACGAGCAGTACTTC
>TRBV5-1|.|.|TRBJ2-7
CASSWHDQGNEQYF
TGCGCCAGCAGCTGGCACGATCAGGGGAACGAGCAGTACTTC
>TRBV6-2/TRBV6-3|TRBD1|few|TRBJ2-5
CASSYGQGSKTQYF
TGTGCCAGCAGTTACGGACAGGGTTCGAAGACCCAGTACTTC
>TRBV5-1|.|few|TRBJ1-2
CASSLPYTNYGYTF
TGCGCCAGCAGCTTGCCCTACACTAACTATGGCTACACCTTC
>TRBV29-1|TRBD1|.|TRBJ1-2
CSVPRGLGSYTF
TGCAGCGTTCCCAGGGGGTTGGGTTCCTACACCTTC
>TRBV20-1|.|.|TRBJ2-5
CSAPRVLSGRETQYF
TGCAGTGCTCCACGCGTCTTGAGCGGTCGTGAGACCCAGTACTTC
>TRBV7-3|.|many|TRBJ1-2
CASSLTGGPLYTF
TGTGCCAGCAGCTTAACGGGTGGCCCCCTCTACACCTTC
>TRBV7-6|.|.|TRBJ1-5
CASSLSGEQPQHF
TGTGCCAGCAGCTTATCAGGGGAACAGCCCCAGCATTTT
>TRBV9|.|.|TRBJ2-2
CASSVGVTGELFF
TGTGCCAGCAGCGTAGGAGTGACCGGGGAGCTGTTTTTT
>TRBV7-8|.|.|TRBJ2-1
CASSLMGGVYNEQFF
TGTGCCAGCAGCCTAATGGGCGGGGTCTACAATGAGCAGTTCTTC
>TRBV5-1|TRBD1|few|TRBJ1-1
CASSHGQAGNTEAFF
TGCGCCAGCAGCCACGGACAGGCTGGGAACACTGAAGCTTTCTTT
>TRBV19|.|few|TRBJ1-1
CASSGGAVEAFF
TGTGCCAGTAGTGGGGGAGCGGTTGAAGCTTTCTTT
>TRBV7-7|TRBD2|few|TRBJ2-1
CASSNGLAGDYNEQFF
TGTGCCAGCAGCAACGGACTAGCGGGGGACTACAATGAGCAGTTCTTC
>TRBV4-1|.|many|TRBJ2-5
CASSLTLQETQYF
TGCGCCAGCAGCCTGACCCTGCAAGAGACCCAGTACTTC
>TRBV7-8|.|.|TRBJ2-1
CASSLDSDWGNEQFF
TGTGCCAGCAGCTTAGATTCGGACTGGGGCAATGAGCAGTTCTTC
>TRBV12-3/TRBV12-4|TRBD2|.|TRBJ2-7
CASSSGTSGSSNEQYF
TGTGCCAGCAGTTCCGGGACTAGCGGGAGTTCCAACGAGCAGTACTTC
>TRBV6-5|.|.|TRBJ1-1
CASSQRDTEAFF
TGTGCCAGCAGCCAGAGGGACACTGAAGCTTTCTTT
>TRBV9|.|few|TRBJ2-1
CASSVGSADEQFF
TGTGCCAGCAGCGTAGGCTCGGCGGATGAGCAGTTCTTC
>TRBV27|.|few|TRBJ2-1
CASRTTVYNEQFF
TGTGCCAGCAGGACCACAGTATACAATGAGCAGTTCTTC
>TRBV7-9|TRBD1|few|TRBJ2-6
CASSPGQGQGSGANVLTF
TGTGCCAGCAGCCCAGGACAGGGTCAGGGCTCTGGGGCCAACGTCCTGACTTTC
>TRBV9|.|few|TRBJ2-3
CASSVAGYTDTQYF
TGTGCCAGCAGCGTAGCGGGGTACACAGATACGCAGTATTTT
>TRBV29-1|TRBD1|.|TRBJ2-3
CSVEFRGHRADTQYF
TGCAGCGTCGAGTTCAGGGGGCATCGCGCAGATACGCAGTATTTT
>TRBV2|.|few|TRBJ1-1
CASDRGQGRPGTEAFF
TGTGCCAGCGATCGAGGGCAGGGCCGGCCGGGCACTGAAGCTTTCTTT
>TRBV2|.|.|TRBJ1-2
CASSEAGAGRYGYTF
TGTGCCAGCAGTGAAGCAGGTGCAGGGCGGTATGGCTACACCTTC
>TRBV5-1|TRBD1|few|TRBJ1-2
CASSLAGTGVIHGYTF
TGCGCCAGCAGCTTGGCCGGGACAGGGGTTATCCATGGCTACACCTTC